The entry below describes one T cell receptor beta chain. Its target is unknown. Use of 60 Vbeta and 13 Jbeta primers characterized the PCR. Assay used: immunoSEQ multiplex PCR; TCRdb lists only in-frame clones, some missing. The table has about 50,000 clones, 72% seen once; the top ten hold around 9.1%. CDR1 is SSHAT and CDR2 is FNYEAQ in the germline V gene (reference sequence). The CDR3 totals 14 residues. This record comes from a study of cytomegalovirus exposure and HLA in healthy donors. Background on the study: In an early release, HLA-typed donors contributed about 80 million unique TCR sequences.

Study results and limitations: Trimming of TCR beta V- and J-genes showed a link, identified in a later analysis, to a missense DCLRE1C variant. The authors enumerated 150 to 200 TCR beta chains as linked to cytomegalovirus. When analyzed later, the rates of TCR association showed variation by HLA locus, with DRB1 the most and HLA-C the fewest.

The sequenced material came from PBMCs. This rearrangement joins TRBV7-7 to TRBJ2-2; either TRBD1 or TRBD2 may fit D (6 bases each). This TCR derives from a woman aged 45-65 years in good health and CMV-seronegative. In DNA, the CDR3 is TGTGCTAGCGGCAACAGGGAAGGAGTCGGGGAGCTGTTTTTT. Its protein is CASGNREGVGELFF.